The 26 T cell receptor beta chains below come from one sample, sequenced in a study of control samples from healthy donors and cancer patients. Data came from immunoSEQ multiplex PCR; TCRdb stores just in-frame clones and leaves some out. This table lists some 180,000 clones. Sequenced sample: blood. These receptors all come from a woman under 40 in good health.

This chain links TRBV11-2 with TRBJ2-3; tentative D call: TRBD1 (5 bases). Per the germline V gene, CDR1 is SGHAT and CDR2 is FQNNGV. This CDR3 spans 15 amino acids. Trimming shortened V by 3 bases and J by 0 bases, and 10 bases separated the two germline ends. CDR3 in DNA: TGTGCCAGCAGCTTCGCCGACAGAAGCACAGATACGCAGTATTTT. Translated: CASSFADRSTDTQYF. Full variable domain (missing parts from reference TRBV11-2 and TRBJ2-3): EAGVAQSPRYKIIEKRQSVAFWCNPISGHATLYWYQQILGQGPKLLIQFQNNGVVDDSQLPKDRFSAERLKGVDSTLKIQPAKLEDSAVYLCASSFADRSTDTQYFGPGTRLTVL.

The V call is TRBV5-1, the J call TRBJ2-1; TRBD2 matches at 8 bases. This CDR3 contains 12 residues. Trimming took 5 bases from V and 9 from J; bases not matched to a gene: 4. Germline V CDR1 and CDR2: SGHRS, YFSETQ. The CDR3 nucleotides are TGCGCCAGCAGAGCCAGCGGGGGTGAGCAGTTCTTC. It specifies CASRASGGEQFF.

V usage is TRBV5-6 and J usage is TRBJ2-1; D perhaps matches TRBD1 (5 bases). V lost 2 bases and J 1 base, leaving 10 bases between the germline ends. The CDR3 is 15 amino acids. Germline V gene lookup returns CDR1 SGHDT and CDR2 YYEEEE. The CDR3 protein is CASSLGVASYNEQFF. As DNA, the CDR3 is TGTGCCAGCAGCTTAGGGGTCGCATCCTACAATGAGCAGTTCTTC.

The CDR3 loop reads CASSYSSRGSNQPQHF. The CDR3 DNA follows: TGTGCCAGCAGTTACTCGAGCAGGGGTAGCAATCAGCCCCAGCATTTT. This sequence joins TRBV6-2 or TRBV6-3 and TRBJ1-5, with a possible D match to TRBD1 (6 bases). Trimming left V 0 bases short and J 0 bases short, with 9 bases between. CDR3 length: 16 residues. Germline values: CDR1 MNHEY, CDR2 SVGEGT.

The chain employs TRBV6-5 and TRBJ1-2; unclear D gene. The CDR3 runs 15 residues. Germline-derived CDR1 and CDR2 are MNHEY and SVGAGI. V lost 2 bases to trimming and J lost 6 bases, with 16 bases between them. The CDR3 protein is CASSYENTRSDGYTF. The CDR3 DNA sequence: TGTGCCAGCAGTTACGAAAACACCCGGAGCGATGGCTACACCTTC.

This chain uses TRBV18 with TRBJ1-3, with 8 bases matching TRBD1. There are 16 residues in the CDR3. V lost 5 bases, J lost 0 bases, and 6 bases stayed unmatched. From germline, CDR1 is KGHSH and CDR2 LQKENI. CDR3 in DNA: TGTGCCAGCTCATCGGACAGGGTCCACTCTGGAAACACCATATATTTT. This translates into CASSSDRVHSGNTIYF.

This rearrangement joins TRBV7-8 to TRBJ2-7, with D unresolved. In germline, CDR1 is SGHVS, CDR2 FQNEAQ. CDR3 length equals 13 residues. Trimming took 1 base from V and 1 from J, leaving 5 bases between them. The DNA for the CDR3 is TGTGCCAGCAGCTTAGTGCCTTCCTACGAGCAGTACTTC. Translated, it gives CASSLVPSYEQYF.

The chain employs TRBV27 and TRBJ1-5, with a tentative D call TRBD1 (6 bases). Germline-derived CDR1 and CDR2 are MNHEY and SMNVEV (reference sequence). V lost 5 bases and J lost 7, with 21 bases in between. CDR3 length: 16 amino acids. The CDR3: CASSLKGRGARQPQHF. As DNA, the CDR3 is TGTGCCAGCAGTCTTAAGGGCCGGGGGGCCAGGCAGCCCCAGCATTTT.

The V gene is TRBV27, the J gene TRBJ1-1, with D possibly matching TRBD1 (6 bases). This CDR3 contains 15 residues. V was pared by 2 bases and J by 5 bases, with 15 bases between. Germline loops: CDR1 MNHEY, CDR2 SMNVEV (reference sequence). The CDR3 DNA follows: TGTGCCAGCAGTTTACAGAGGGGGGCGCGGACTGAAGCTTTCTTT. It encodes CASSLQRGARTEAFF.

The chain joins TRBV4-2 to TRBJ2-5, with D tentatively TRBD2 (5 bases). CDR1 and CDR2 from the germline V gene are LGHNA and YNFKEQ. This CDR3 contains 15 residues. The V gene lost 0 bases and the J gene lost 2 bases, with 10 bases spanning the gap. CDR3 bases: TGTGCCAGCAGCCAAGAGCTCGAGGGACAAGAGACCCAGTACTTC. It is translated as CASSQELEGQETQYF.

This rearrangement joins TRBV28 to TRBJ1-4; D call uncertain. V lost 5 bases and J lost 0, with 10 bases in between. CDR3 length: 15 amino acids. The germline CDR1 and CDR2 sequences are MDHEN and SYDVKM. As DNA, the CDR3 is TGTGCCAGCAGTCCTCAGGTCGCAACTAATGAAAAACTGTTTTTT. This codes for CASSPQVATNEKLFF.

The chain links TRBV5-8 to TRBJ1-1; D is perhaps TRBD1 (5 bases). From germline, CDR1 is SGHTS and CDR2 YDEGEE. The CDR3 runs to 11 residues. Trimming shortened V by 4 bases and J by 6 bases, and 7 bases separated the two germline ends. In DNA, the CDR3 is TGTGCCAGCAGCCGGGACTCTGAAGCTTTCTTT. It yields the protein CASSRDSEAFF.

The CDR3: CASSLGPGLSSYNEQFF. DNA for the CDR3: TGCGCCAGCAGCTTGGGGCCAGGCCTCAGCTCCTACAATGAGCAGTTCTTC. V usage is TRBV5-1 and J usage is TRBJ2-1; D ambiguous. CDR3 length: 17 residues. Looked up from germline, CDR1 is SGHRS and CDR2 is YFSETQ. V dropped 0 bases and J dropped 0 bases, with 13 bases sitting between them.

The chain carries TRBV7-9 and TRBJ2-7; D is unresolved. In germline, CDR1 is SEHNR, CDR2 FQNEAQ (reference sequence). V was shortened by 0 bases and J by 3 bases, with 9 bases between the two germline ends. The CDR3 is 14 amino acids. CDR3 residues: CASSLAHGDYEQYF. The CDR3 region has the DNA TGTGCCAGCAGCTTAGCGCACGGAGACTACGAGCAGTACTTC.

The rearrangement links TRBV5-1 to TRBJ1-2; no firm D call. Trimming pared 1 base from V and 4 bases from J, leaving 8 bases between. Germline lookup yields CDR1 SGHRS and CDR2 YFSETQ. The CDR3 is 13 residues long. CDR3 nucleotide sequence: TGCGCCAGCAGCTTGTCCTCTGCCTATGGCTACACCTTC. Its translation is CASSLSSAYGYTF.

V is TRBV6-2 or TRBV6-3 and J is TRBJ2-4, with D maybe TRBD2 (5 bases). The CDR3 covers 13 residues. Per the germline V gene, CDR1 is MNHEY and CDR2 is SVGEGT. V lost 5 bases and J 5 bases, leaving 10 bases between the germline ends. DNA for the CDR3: TGTGCCAGCAGTAACTTCGGGGAAAACATTCAGTACTTC. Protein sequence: CASSNFGENIQYF.

The CDR3 DNA follows: TGTGCCAGTAGTATTACTGGGACTTCCATGGCCAAGTACTTC. It yields the protein CASSITGTSMAKYF. V gene TRBV19 combines with J gene TRBJ2-5, with a weak D call TRBD2 (6 bases). This CDR3 has 14 amino acids. The germline gives CDR1 LNHDA, CDR2 SQIVND (reference sequence). Between the trimmed V and J ends, which lost 3 bases and 12 bases, there was a span of 20 bases.

CDR3 loop: CASSVAGASWSNTEAFF. The CDR3 bases are TGTGCCAGCAGCGTAGCAGGGGCCTCTTGGTCGAACACTGAAGCTTTCTTT. The chain links TRBV9 to TRBJ1-1; possibly TRBD1 for D (6 bases). Germline V gives CDR1 SGDLS, CDR2 YYNGEE. Trimming took off 0 bases at V and 1 base at J, with 16 bases between the two ends. The CDR3 is 17 residues long.

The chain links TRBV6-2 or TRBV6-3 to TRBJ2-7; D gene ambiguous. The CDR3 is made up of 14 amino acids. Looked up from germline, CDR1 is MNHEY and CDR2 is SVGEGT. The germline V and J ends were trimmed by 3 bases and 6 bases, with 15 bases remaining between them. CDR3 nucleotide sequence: TGTGCCAGCAGTTATTCGGACGAGTTCGGCGAGCAGTACTTC. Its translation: CASSYSDEFGEQYF.

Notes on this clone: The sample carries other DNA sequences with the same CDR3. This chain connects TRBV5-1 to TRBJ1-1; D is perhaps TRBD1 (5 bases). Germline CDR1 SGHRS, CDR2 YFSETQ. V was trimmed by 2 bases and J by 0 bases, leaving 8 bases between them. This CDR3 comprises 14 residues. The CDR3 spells CASSLATVNTEAFF. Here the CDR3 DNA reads TGCGCCAGCAGCTTAGCGACAGTGAACACTGAAGCTTTCTTT.

CDR3 nucleotides: TGTGCCATCAGTGATAGAGAGGGTTCGAATCAGCCCCAGCATTTT. Translating it yields CAISDREGSNQPQHF. This chain connects TRBV10-3 to TRBJ1-5, with no clear D. The CDR3 is 15 residues long. Looked up from germline, CDR1 is ENHRY and CDR2 is SYGVKD. Trimming took 3 bases from V and 4 from J, leaving 13 bases between them.

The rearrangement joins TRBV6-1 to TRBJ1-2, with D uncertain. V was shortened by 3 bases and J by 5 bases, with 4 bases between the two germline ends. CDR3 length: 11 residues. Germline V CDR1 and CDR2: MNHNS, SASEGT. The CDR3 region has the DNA TGTGCCAGCAGTGACAGATATGGCTACACCTTC. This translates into CASSDRYGYTF.

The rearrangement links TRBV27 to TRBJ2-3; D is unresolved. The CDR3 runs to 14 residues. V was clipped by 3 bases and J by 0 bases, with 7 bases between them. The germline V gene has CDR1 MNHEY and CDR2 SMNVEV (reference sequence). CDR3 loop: CASSLTESTDTQYF. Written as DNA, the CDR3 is TGTGCCAGCAGTTTGACGGAGAGCACAGATACGCAGTATTTT.

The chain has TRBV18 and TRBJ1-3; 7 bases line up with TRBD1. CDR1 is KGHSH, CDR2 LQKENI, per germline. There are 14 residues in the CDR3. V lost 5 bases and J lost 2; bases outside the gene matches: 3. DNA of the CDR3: TGTGCCAGCTCAGCTCAGGGGGCTGGAAACACCATATATTTT. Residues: CASSAQGAGNTIYF.

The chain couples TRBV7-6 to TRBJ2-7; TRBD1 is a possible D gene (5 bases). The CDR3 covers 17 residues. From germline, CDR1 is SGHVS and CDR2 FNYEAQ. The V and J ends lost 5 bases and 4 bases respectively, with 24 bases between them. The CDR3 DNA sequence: TGTGCCAGCAGCCCATACTCTCGACAGTCTAAAGGGTACGAGCAGTACTTC. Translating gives CASSPYSRQSKGYEQYF. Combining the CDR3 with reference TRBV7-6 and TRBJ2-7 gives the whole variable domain GAGVSQSPRYKVTKRGQDVALRCDPISGHVSLYWYRQALGQGPEFLTYFNYEAQQDKSGLPNDRFSAERPEGSISTLTIQRTEQRDSAMYRCASSPYSRQSKGYEQYFGPGTRLTVT.

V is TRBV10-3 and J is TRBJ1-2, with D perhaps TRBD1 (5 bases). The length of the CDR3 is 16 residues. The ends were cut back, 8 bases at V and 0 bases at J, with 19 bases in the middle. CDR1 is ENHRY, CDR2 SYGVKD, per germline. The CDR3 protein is CAIRQQRGGANYGYTF. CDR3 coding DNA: TGTGCCATCCGACAACAACGGGGGGGAGCTAACTATGGCTACACCTTC.